This T cell receptor beta chain was sequenced during a study of Tregs in tolerant kidney transplant recipients. The assay was immunoSEQ multiplex PCR, and TCRdb's table has in-frame clones only and misses some. The sample shows tens of thousands of clones, roughly 93% of them seen only once. Germline V gene lookup returns CDR1 LNHDA and CDR2 SQIVND (reference sequence). The CDR3 consists of 14 residues. V shed 3 bases and J 4 bases; nucleotides not matched to a gene: 3. Source: CD4+ T cells from blood, taken before the transplant. V gene TRBV19 combines with J gene TRBJ1-5; 7 bases are a match to TRBD1. The TCR sequence derives from a human donor who received a combined kidney and bone marrow transplant. The CDR3: CASSIYRGNQPQHF. Here the CDR3 DNA reads TGTGCCAGTAGTATCTACAGGGGTAATCAGCCCCAGCATTTT.